Each of the 24 T cell receptor beta chains below was sequenced from the same sample in a study of T cell responses to AZD1222 COVID-19 vaccine. Sequencing used immunoSEQ multiplex PCR; TCRdb keeps in-frame clones, though not all of them. The sample includes 150,000 to 200,000 clones, approximately 92% of them seen just once. The specimen comprised peripheral blood, sampled on day 0 of AZD1222 vaccination. The receptor source for this set is an adult in good health.

The rearrangement uses TRBV10-3 and TRBJ1-1; a possible D gene is TRBD1 (5 bases). Looked up from germline, CDR1 is ENHRY and CDR2 is SYGVKD. V lost 5 bases and J lost 1, with 11 bases in between. The CDR3 runs to 14 residues. The CDR3 DNA reads as TGTGCCATCAGTCCTGACAGAGAGAACACTGAAGCTTTCTTT. Amino acids: CAISPDRENTEAFF.

This chain links TRBV30 with TRBJ2-5, with D hard to call. V was pared by 0 bases and J by 9 bases, with 11 bases between. This CDR3 comprises 12 residues. Looked up from germline, CDR1 is GTSNPN and CDR2 is SVGIG (reference sequence). CDR3 DNA sequence: TGTGCCTGGAGTGTACTGGAAGGGCCCCAGTACTTC. It is translated as CAWSVLEGPQYF.

This chain links TRBV19 with TRBJ2-1, with 9 bases that match TRBD2. Germline trimming cut 9 bases from V and 5 bases from J; bases unmatched to any gene: 11. The germline gives CDR1 LNHDA, CDR2 SQIVND (reference sequence). This CDR3 is 15 amino acids long. The CDR3 spells CASRFSGGGNNEQFF. The CDR3, as DNA: TGTGCCAGCCGGTTTAGCGGGGGTGGGAACAATGAGCAGTTCTTC.

In its sample, this clone was seen a few times. This sample includes further DNA sequences coding for the same CDR3. In DNA, the CDR3 is TGTGCCATCAGGGGGGGAGGCCGACTGAACACTGAAGCTTTCTTT. This encodes CAIRGGGRLNTEAFF. The rearrangement joins TRBV10-3 to TRBJ1-1, with D possibly being TRBD1 (5 bases). V was clipped by 6 bases and J by 0 bases, with 14 bases between them. Germline V gene sequence: CDR1 ENHRY, CDR2 SYGVKD. The CDR3 spans 15 residues.

The chain combines TRBV30 with TRBJ1-2, with D tentatively TRBD1 (5 bases). Trimming pared 2 bases from V and 7 bases from J, leaving 14 bases between. CDR3 length equals 13 residues. Germline values: CDR1 GTSNPN, CDR2 SVGIG (reference sequence). The CDR3 spells CAWSPQGSGGYTF. The CDR3 nucleotides read TGTGCCTGGAGTCCGCAGGGATCGGGTGGCTACACCTTC.

The rearrangement links TRBV6-2 or TRBV6-3 to TRBJ2-7; TRBD2 agrees at 8 bases. This CDR3 is built from 16 residues. Germline lookup yields CDR1 MNHEY and CDR2 SVGEGT. V gave up 6 bases and J gave up 1 base; unmatched junction bases: 11. The CDR3 sequence is CASSPTTSGSSYEQYF. CDR3 DNA: TGTGCCAGCAGCCCCACCACTAGCGGTTCATCCTACGAGCAGTACTTC.

The gene calls are TRBV29-1 and TRBJ2-7, with 14 bases aligning to TRBD2. CDR3 length equals 13 residues. The V and J ends lost 6 bases and 7 bases, in that order; junction bases with no gene match: 5. Germline V gene data show CDR1 as SQVTM and CDR2 as ANQGSEA. The CDR3 DNA reads TGCAGCGTACCTTGGACTAGCGGGGGGGAGCAGTACGTC. Translated: CSVPWTSGGEQYV.

The chain employs TRBV4-2 and TRBJ1-1; no firm D call. V lost 3 bases and J 4 bases, leaving 9 bases between the germline ends. CDR1 is LGHNA, CDR2 YNFKEQ, per germline. This CDR3 region has 13 residues. The CDR3 bases are TGTGCCAGCAGCCATGGCGGAGGCACTGAAGCTTTCTTT. Its translation: CASSHGGGTEAFF.

This clone showed up just once. V is TRBV27 and J is TRBJ1-5; D not certain. Looked up from germline, CDR1 is MNHEY and CDR2 is SMNVEV (reference sequence). V was shortened by 6 bases and J by 3 bases, with 18 bases between the two germline ends. CDR3 length equals 16 residues. The CDR3 sequence: CASRAGSRFANQPQHF. In DNA form, the CDR3 reads TGTGCCAGCAGGGCGGGATCTAGGTTTGCCAATCAGCCCCAGCATTTT.

The chain is built from TRBV7-2 and TRBJ1-2, with TRBD1 identical over 8 bases. CDR1 and CDR2 from the germline V gene are SGHTA and FQGNSA. This CDR3 spans 15 amino acids. Unmatched junction bases numbered 5, after V lost 3 bases and J lost 2 bases. CDR3 nucleotide sequence: TGTGCCAGCAGCTTTCGACAGGGGATAAACTATGGCTACACCTTC. It encodes CASSFRQGINYGYTF.

The CDR3 protein is CASSFRSSNEQFF. CDR3 nucleotides: TGCGCCAGCAGCTTTCGGTCTTCCAATGAGCAGTTCTTC. V is TRBV5-1 and J is TRBJ2-1; D is ambiguous. CDR3 size: 13 residues. The V gene lost 2 bases and the J gene lost 6 bases, with 9 bases spanning the gap. CDR1 and CDR2 (germline): SGHRS, YFSETQ.

J is TRBJ2-1 and V is TRBV9; TRBD1 agrees at 7 bases. With 5 bases clipped from V and 1 base from J, the junction kept 6 bases outside the gene matches. Germline lookup yields CDR1 SGDLS and CDR2 YYNGEE. The CDR3 has 15 residues. The CDR3 bases are TGTGCCAGCAGTCCAGGGGGTGGGTCCTACAATGAGCAGTTCTTC. As protein: CASSPGGGSYNEQFF.

The V gene is TRBV6-2 or TRBV6-3, the J gene TRBJ2-1; TRBD2 matches 12 bases. The CDR3 spans 15 residues. Germline V CDR1 and CDR2: MNHEY, SVGEGT. J gave up 4 bases and V 5 bases, and 3 bases lay outside the gene matches. As DNA, the CDR3 is TGTGCCAGCAGTCAGACTAGCGGGAGATACAATGAGCAGTTCTTC. It translates to CASSQTSGRYNEQFF.

The chain recombines TRBV2 with TRBJ1-1; TRBD1 is a possible D gene (5 bases). CDR3 length: 14 amino acids. Germline CDR1 reads SNHLY; CDR2 reads FYNNEI. Trimming pared 7 bases from V and 10 bases from J, leaving 22 bases between. The CDR3 sequence: CASIQQTVLWGAFF. Here the CDR3 DNA reads TGTGCCAGCATTCAGCAGACAGTCTTATGGGGAGCTTTCTTT.

This chain uses TRBV28 with TRBJ1-1; no clear D. CDR3 length equals 14 residues. With 3 bases removed from V and 6 bases from J, the gap between germline ends came to 14 bases. CDR1 is MDHEN, CDR2 SYDVKM, per germline. The CDR3 spells CASSFWQVNPEAFF. The CDR3 region has the DNA TGTGCCAGCAGTTTCTGGCAGGTAAATCCTGAAGCTTTCTTT.

The CDR3 protein is CASSPRSRETQYF. For the CDR3, the DNA is TGTGCCAGCTCACCAAGATCCAGAGAGACCCAGTACTTC. This rearrangement joins TRBV18 to TRBJ2-5; unclear D gene. Trimming cost V 2 bases and J 4 bases, with 8 bases left between them. The CDR3 totals 13 residues. Germline V gene lookup returns CDR1 KGHSH and CDR2 LQKENI.

This clone has just one count. The rearrangement links TRBV11-2 to TRBJ2-5; 7 bases map to TRBD1. J gave up 5 bases and V 3 bases, and 3 bases lay outside the gene matches. Germline values: CDR1 SGHAT, CDR2 FQNNGV. This CDR3 region has 13 residues. CDR3 sequence reads: CASSFSRGETQYF. The DNA of the CDR3 is TGTGCCAGCAGCTTTTCCAGGGGGGAGACCCAGTACTTC.

This clone was detected once. V usage is TRBV11-2 and J usage is TRBJ2-7; 7 nucleotides match TRBD1. CDR3 size: 12 residues. From germline, CDR1 is SGHAT and CDR2 FQNNGV. The trim removed 0 bases at V and 11 bases at J, leaving 4 bases unmatched. The CDR3: CASSLDGTAKYF. For the CDR3, the DNA is TGTGCCAGCAGCTTAGATGGGACAGCGAAGTACTTC.

The rearrangement joins TRBV24-1 to TRBJ1-5; the D is unclear. The V and J ends lost 1 base and 0 bases respectively, with 18 bases between them. CDR3 size: 19 residues. Germline-derived CDR1 and CDR2 are KGHDR and SFDVKD. The CDR3 bases are TGTGCCACCAGTGATTTTTTTCCGACCGACGGATATAGCAATCAGCCCCAGCATTTT. It translates to CATSDFFPTDGYSNQPQHF.

The genes are TRBV18 and TRBJ2-3; D uncertain. V was shortened by 3 bases and J by 0 bases, with 13 bases between the two germline ends. The germline V gene has CDR1 KGHSH and CDR2 LQKENI. The CDR3 length is 16 residues. The CDR3 here is CASSPRSLRSTDTQYF. The DNA of the CDR3 is TGTGCCAGCTCACCCCGGTCGTTGCGGAGCACAGATACGCAGTATTTT.

The J gene is TRBJ1-2, the V gene TRBV5-6, with 7 bases lining up with TRBD1. CDR3 size: 15 residues. Germline trimming cut 4 bases from V and 4 bases from J; bases unmatched to any gene: 10. In germline, CDR1 is SGHDT, CDR2 YYEEEE. The DNA of the CDR3 is TGTGCCAGCAGCCCCCAGGGACAGAGCCTCTATGGCTACACCTTC. This sequence encodes CASSPQGQSLYGYTF.

The genes are TRBV11-2 and TRBJ2-1, with D possibly TRBD2 on 6 matching bases. There are 15 residues in the CDR3. Trimming removed 5 bases at V and 6 bases at J, with 17 bases between. CDR1 is SGHAT, CDR2 FQNNGV, per germline. The CDR3 nucleotides read TGTGCCAGCAGCCCCCGGTTAGCGGTTTCCAATGAGCAGTTCTTC. This gives the protein CASSPRLAVSNEQFF.

The chain uses TRBV4-1 and TRBJ2-6; the D is unclear. The CDR3 loop spans 16 amino acids. Looked up from germline, CDR1 is MGHRA and CDR2 is YSYEKL. Trimming shortened V by 0 bases and J by 3 bases, and 9 bases separated the two germline ends. The CDR3 nucleotides read TGCGCCAGCAGCCAAGACCCAGGATTTGGGGCCAACGTCCTGACTTTC. Protein: CASSQDPGFGANVLTF.

The CDR3 region is CASSLLGDTEAFF. CDR3 in DNA: TGTGCCAGCAGCCTACTCGGGGACACTGAAGCTTTCTTT. V usage is TRBV7-2 and J usage is TRBJ1-1; D is undetermined. V was trimmed by 5 bases and J by 3 bases, leaving 10 bases between them. Germline CDR1 SGHTA, CDR2 FQGNSA. The CDR3 spans 13 residues.